This T cell receptor beta chain was identified during a study of regulatory T cells in long-lasting Graves disease. Overall study findings and caveats: Persistent disease exhibited a predilection for TRBV28, TRBJ1-2 and TRBJ2-5.

There are a few counts of this clonotype. As yet, its antigen is unknown. Arm-PCR of CDR3 regions and iRepertoire HTBI primers were the basis on which TCR beta libraries were built. In TCRdb, the multiplex PCR reads were re-called with MiXCR into one record per CDR3 protein. The sample has more than 400,000 distinct CDR3 sequences, less than 20% seen once; the top ten hold around 11%. Time point given: newly diagnosed GD, antithyroid drugs for less than 3 months. Following extraction of RNA from PBMCs, that RNA was used to make the TCR library. Germline CDR1 reads LNHNV; CDR2 reads YYDKDF (reference sequence). The V end was cut by 0 bases, the J end by 4 bases, with 10 bases between. The CDR3 spans 15 residues. The data also belong to a second study, concerning T cells in Graves' hyperthyroidism and ophthalmopathy. That source reports: When ophthalmopathy did not progress within 18 months, Graves' hyperthyroidism was considered stable. The TCR CDR3 first-round RT-PCR relied on the HTBI primer set.

This chain uses TRBV15 with TRBJ1-5; D may be TRBD1 (6 bases). Specimen: peripheral blood mononuclear cells (PBMCs), collected at new diagnosis, from a patient treated with antithyroid drugs. The sequence came from a woman between 25 and 40 years old with Graves disease. CDR3 residues: CATSRDRGVNQPQHF. As DNA, the CDR3 is TGTGCCACCAGCAGAGACAGGGGAGTGAATCAGCCCCAGCATTTT.